The next 16 T cell receptor beta chains were all read from a single sample in a study of OX40 agonist ivuxolimab in advanced cancers. Sequencing used immunoSEQ multiplex PCR; TCRdb keeps in-frame clones, though not all of them. The sample lists roughly 90,000 clones, around 90% occurring once. This sample comprised CD4+ or CD8+ T cells sorted from blood, obtained in a trial of the OX40 agonist ivuxolimab. Source of these receptors: an adult with an advanced solid tumor such as melanoma, head and neck, liver or kidney cancer.

The gene calls are TRBV7-2 and TRBJ2-5, with a possible D match to TRBD2 (5 bases). Trimming took 1 base from V and 5 from J, leaving 14 bases between them. CDR3 length equals 15 residues. Looked up from germline, CDR1 is SGHTA and CDR2 is FQGNSA. The CDR3 DNA sequence: TGTGCCAGCAGCTTAGTAGGCCACCCGGGGGAGACCCAGTACTTC. Protein sequence: CASSLVGHPGETQYF.

The V call is TRBV19, the J call TRBJ2-1, with no clear D. V gave up 10 bases and J gave up 7 bases, with 11 bases separating them. CDR1 and CDR2 (germline): LNHDA, SQIVND (reference sequence). This CDR3 contains 11 residues. CDR3 coding DNA: TGTGCCACCGCCCGGCTTAATGAGCAGTTCTTC. Its protein is CATARLNEQFF.

This chain connects TRBV28 to TRBJ1-5; tentative D call: TRBD1 (6 bases). Germline assignment: CDR1 MDHEN and CDR2 SYDVKM. V lost 4 bases and J 11 bases, leaving 24 bases between the germline ends. CDR3 length: 16 amino acids. The CDR3 sequence: CASSSPGTLIGVAQHF. As DNA, the CDR3 is TGTGCCAGCAGTTCCCCCGGGACACTGATTGGAGTGGCCCAGCATTTT.

The chain has TRBV7-2 and TRBJ2-3, with 11 bases fitting TRBD2. Trimming removed 1 base from V and 3 bases from J; junction bases left unmatched: 0. Germline-derived CDR1 and CDR2 are SGHTA and FQGNSA. This CDR3 is built from 15 residues. This chain's CDR3 is CASSLVAGGTDTQYF. In DNA, the CDR3 is TGTGCCAGCAGCTTAGTAGCGGGGGGGACAGATACGCAGTATTTT. The variable domain in full, completed from reference TRBV7-2 and TRBJ2-3, reads GAGVSQSPSNKVTEKGKDVELRCDPISGHTALYWYRQSLGQGLEFLIYFQGNSAPDKSGLPSDRFSAERTGGSVSTLTIQRTQQEDSAVYLCASSLVAGGTDTQYFGPGTRLTVL.

This rearrangement joins TRBV30 to TRBJ1-6; possible D gene TRBD1, 6 bases. Germline V gives CDR1 GTSNPN, CDR2 SVGIG (reference sequence). This CDR3 spans 14 amino acids. V lost 0 bases and J lost 7, with 10 bases in between. CDR3 DNA sequence: TGTGCCTGGAGTGTACAGGGTGGAAATTCACCCCTCCACTTT. Translation: CAWSVQGGNSPLHF.

The chain employs TRBV4-1 and TRBJ2-1, with D perhaps matching TRBD1 or TRBD2 (5 bases each). The CDR3 covers 15 residues. Germline CDR1 reads MGHRA; CDR2 reads YSYEKL. Trimming shortened V by 4 bases and J by 0 bases, and 10 bases separated the two germline ends. CDR3: CASSPPGPSYNEQFF. The CDR3 region has the DNA TGCGCCAGCAGCCCCCCGGGGCCCTCCTACAATGAGCAGTTCTTC.

This sequence joins TRBV7-9 and TRBJ2-4, with a possible D match to TRBD2 (7 bases). The germline V gene has CDR1 SEHNR and CDR2 FQNEAQ (reference sequence). V lost 5 bases and J lost 7, with 21 bases in between. The CDR3 has 16 residues. The CDR3 sequence: CASSPHGGAQMNIQYF. DNA of the CDR3: TGTGCCAGCAGCCCCCATGGGGGGGCGCAAATGAACATTCAGTACTTC.

Of note for this clone: Different DNA sequences within this sample yield the same CDR3. The CDR3 DNA is TGTGCCAGCAGTTCCGGGACGGCGAACACTGAAGCTTTCTTT. Translation gives CASSSGTANTEAFF. V is TRBV28 and J is TRBJ1-1; D is perhaps TRBD1 (5 bases). The CDR3 runs to 14 residues. V lost 4 bases, J lost 1 base, and 10 bases lay in between. In germline, CDR1 is MDHEN, CDR2 SYDVKM. Variable domain in full (rest from reference TRBV28 and TRBJ1-1): DVKVTQSSRYLVKRTGEKVFLECVQDMDHENMFWYRQDPGLGLRLIYFSYDVKMKEKGDIPEGYSVSREKKERFSLILESASTNQTSMYLCASSSGTANTEAFFGQGTRLTVV.

This clone was detected once. This chain uses TRBV4-2 with TRBJ1-4; D gene ambiguous. This CDR3 contains 15 residues. The V gene lost 5 bases and the J gene lost 5 bases, with 15 bases spanning the gap. CDR1 is LGHNA, CDR2 YNFKEQ, per germline. CDR3 protein: CASSFPGEDNEKLFF. The DNA of the CDR3 is TGTGCCAGCAGCTTCCCGGGCGAGGACAATGAAAAACTGTTTTTT.

CDR3 sequence reads: CATSRGDPHLQYF. CDR3 bases: TGTGCCACCAGCAGAGGGGACCCGCATCTCCAGTACTTC. The gene calls are TRBV15 and TRBJ2-5; D is possibly TRBD1 or TRBD2 (5 bases each). Between the trimmed V and J ends, which lost 1 base and 10 bases, there was a span of 13 bases. CDR1 and CDR2 from the germline V gene are LNHNV and YYDKDF (reference sequence). The length of the CDR3 is 13 residues.

J is TRBJ2-6 and V is TRBV7-2; 7 nucleotides agree with TRBD1. CDR1 is SGHTA and CDR2 is FQGNSA in the germline V gene. The V gene end was trimmed by 5 bases and the J gene end by 4 bases; junction bases not matched to a gene: 8. The CDR3 runs to 16 residues. CDR3 bases: TGTGCCAGCAGCAGAAGAACAGGGGCCGGGGCCAACGTCCTGACTTTC. The encoded protein is CASSRRTGAGANVLTF.

This chain joins TRBV9 and TRBJ2-7; 8 bases match TRBD1. V lost 2 bases and J lost 5; bases outside the gene matches: 3. This CDR3 spans 13 amino acids. The germline CDR1 and CDR2 sequences are SGDLS and YYNGEE. CDR3 in amino acids: CASSVRQGHEQYF. For the CDR3, the DNA is TGTGCCAGCAGCGTGCGACAGGGGCACGAGCAGTACTTC. Full variable domain (outside the CDR3, taken from reference TRBV9 and TRBJ2-7): DSGVTQTPKHLITATGQRVTLRCSPRSGDLSVYWYQQSLDQGLQFLIQYYNGEERAKGNILERFSAQQFPDLHSELNLSSLELGDSALYFCASSVRQGHEQYFGPGTRLTVT.

This clone appeared once. The V gene is TRBV6-1, the J gene TRBJ1-3; no reliable D call. The CDR3 length is 16 residues. Germline V CDR1 and CDR2: MNHNS, SASEGT. The V end lost 2 bases, the J end lost 1 base, and 12 bases lay between the germline ends. Here the CDR3 DNA reads TGTGCCAGCAGTGAATTAGGTCCGGGTTCTGGAAACACCATATATTTT. It yields the protein CASSELGPGSGNTIYF.

This rearrangement joins TRBV4-3 to TRBJ1-1; maybe TRBD1 (6 bases). The germline V gene encodes CDR1 LGHNA and CDR2 YSLEER. Trimming shortened V by 1 base and J by 5 bases, and 14 bases separated the two germline ends. The CDR3 is 15 amino acids. The CDR3 DNA reads TGCGCCAGCAGCCAAGCCCACACAGGGTATACTGAAGCTTTCTTT. As protein: CASSQAHTGYTEAFF.

This sequence joins TRBV5-1 and TRBJ2-7, with 9 bases matching TRBD1. This CDR3 spans 14 amino acids. From germline, CDR1 is SGHRS and CDR2 YFSETQ. Trimming at V came to 4 bases and at J to 2 bases, leaving 4 bases not matched to a gene. The CDR3 DNA is TGCGCCAGCAGCGGGGGACAGGGTCCCTACGAGCAGTACTTC. The encoded protein is CASSGGQGPYEQYF. The complete variable domain, with remaining parts taken from reference TRBV5-1 and TRBJ2-7, reads KAGVTQTPRYLIKTRGQQVTLSCSPISGHRSVSWYQQTPGQGLQFLFEYFSETQRNKGNFPGRFSGRQFSNSRSEMNVSTLELGDSALYLCASSGGQGPYEQYFGPGTRLTVT.

The V gene is TRBV7-4, the J gene TRBJ2-5; 11 positions agree with TRBD2. CDR1 and CDR2 (germline): SGHVT, SQSDAQ. The V gene end was trimmed by 5 bases and the J gene end by 5 bases; junction bases not matched to a gene: 16. This CDR3 comprises 18 residues. The CDR3 coding sequence is TGTGCCAGCAGCCATAGCGGGGGGGCCGCGCGTACTCGGGAGACCCAGTACTTC. Protein sequence: CASSHSGGAARTRETQYF.